A selection of T cell receptor beta chains follows, all from one sample in a study of response to subunit inactivated influenza vaccine. From the RT-PCR reads, TCRdb called clonotypes with MiXCR, one entry per CDR3 protein. This repertoire shows more than 700,000 distinct CDR3 sequences, about 20% found once; its top ten account for about a tenth. Source: PBMCs from blood, taken 5 to 6 days after vaccination. These receptors came from a man between 50 and 59 years old who received an inactivated influenza vaccine. CDR3s include the opening cysteine and the closing phenylalanine or tryptophan.

J: TRBJ2-1
V: TRBV24-1
CDR3: CATSDPGTSGRGSDEQFF

J: TRBJ2-7
V: TRBV5-1
CDR3: CASSWTGDAFYEQYF

J: TRBJ2-2
V: TRBV12-3/TRBV12-4
CDR3: CASSSFRLLNTGELFF

J: TRBJ2-1
V: TRBV20-1
CDR3: CSASGGESYNEQFF

J: TRBJ2-3
V: TRBV4-2
CDR3: CASSPTPLAGGSYTDTQYF

J: TRBJ2-1
V: TRBV7-9
CDR3: CASSQIEWASGYNEQFF

J: TRBJ1-5
V: TRBV29-1
CDR3: CSVAQGLNQPQHF

J: TRBJ2-1
V: TRBV4-1
CDR3: CASSHWSGGAMNEQFF

J: TRBJ2-5
V: TRBV6-2/TRBV6-3
CDR3: CASSYSTAVNQETQYF

J: TRBJ2-5
V: TRBV10-3
CDR3: CAISASGGGVETQYF

J: TRBJ2-7
V: TRBV7-9
CDR3: CASSLEAWMGEQYF

J: TRBJ2-1
V: TRBV10-3
CDR3: CAISEPGTSGGGNEQFF

J: TRBJ1-1
V: TRBV6-2/TRBV6-3
CDR3: CASSYRGGIGNTEAFF

J: TRBJ1-1
V: TRBV20-1
CDR3: CSAMGGVLGYTEAFF

J: TRBJ2-3
V: TRBV5-1
CDR3: CASSLAWGSFSTDTQYF

J: TRBJ2-1
V: TRBV6-2/TRBV6-3
CDR3: CASSYSLTSGGADEQFF

J: TRBJ1-2
V: TRBV20-1
CDR3: CSATSAAPFLNGYTF

J: TRBJ2-7
V: TRBV12-3/TRBV12-4
CDR3: CASSLKRGYEQYF

J: TRBJ2-7
V: TRBV2
CDR3: CASSPPPWSPGAYEQYF

J: TRBJ2-7
V: TRBV5-4
CDR3: CASSAAGAGYEQYF

J: TRBJ2-2
V: TRBV5-6
CDR3: CASSLMGQGLVEGELFF

J: TRBJ1-4
V: TRBV12-3/TRBV12-4
CDR3: CASRAGMAANEKLFF

J: TRBJ2-7
V: TRBV7-9
CDR3: CASSKTGMGDEQYF

J: TRBJ2-4
V: TRBV7-8
CDR3: CASSGTGFGNIQYF

J: TRBJ2-5
V: TRBV29-1
CDR3: CSVGSGGETQYF

J: TRBJ2-1
V: TRBV18
CDR3: CASSPGVYNEQFF

J: TRBJ2-1
V: TRBV9
CDR3: CASSDVLSGTYNEQFF

J: TRBJ1-5
V: TRBV12-3/TRBV12-4
CDR3: CASRYGQGDNQPQHF

J: TRBJ2-7
V: TRBV20-1
CDR3: CSAREGTLAQYEQYF

J: TRBJ1-5
V: TRBV5-5
CDR3: CASSSRDANQPQHF

J: TRBJ1-5
V: TRBV5-6
CDR3: CASSGGLSNQPQHF

J: TRBJ2-5
V: TRBV7-8
CDR3: CASSLQRTGLAYQETQYF

J: TRBJ2-7
V: TRBV2
CDR3: CASSPPRRFHYEQYF

J: TRBJ2-3
V: TRBV10-3
CDR3: CAISDQVAAGYTDTQYF

J: TRBJ2-3
V: TRBV20-1
CDR3: CSARMEQSTDTQYF

J: TRBJ2-1
V: TRBV7-8
CDR3: CASSLSFLAGRNNEQFF